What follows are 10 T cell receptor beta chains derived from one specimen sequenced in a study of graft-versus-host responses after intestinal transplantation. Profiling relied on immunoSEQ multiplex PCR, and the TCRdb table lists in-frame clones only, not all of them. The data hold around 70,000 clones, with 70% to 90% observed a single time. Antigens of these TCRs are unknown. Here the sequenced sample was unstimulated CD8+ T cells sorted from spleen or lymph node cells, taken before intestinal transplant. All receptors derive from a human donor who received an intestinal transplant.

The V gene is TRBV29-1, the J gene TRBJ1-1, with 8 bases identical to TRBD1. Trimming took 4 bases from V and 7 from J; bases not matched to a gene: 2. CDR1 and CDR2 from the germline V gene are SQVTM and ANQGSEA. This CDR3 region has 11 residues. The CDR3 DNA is TGCAGCGTTGCTGGGACAGGTGAAGCTTTCTTT. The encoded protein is CSVAGTGEAFF.

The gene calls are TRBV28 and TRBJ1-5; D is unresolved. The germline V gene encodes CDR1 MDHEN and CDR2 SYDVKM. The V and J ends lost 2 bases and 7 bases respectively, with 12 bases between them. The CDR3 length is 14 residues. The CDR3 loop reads CASSLQRHGQPQHF. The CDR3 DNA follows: TGTGCCAGCAGTTTACAACGACATGGGCAGCCCCAGCATTTT.

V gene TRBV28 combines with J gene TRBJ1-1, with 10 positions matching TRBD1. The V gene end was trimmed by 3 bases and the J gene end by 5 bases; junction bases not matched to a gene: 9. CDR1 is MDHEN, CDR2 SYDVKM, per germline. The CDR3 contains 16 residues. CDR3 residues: CASSFSPRTGGTEAFF. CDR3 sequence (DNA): TGTGCCAGCAGTTTCTCCCCTCGGACAGGGGGAACTGAAGCTTTCTTT.

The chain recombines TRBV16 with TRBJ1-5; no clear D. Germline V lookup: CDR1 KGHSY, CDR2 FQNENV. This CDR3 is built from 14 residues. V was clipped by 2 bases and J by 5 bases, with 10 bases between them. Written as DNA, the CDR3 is TGTGCCAGCAGCCAAGAGGCGGACTATCAGCCCCAGCATTTT. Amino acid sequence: CASSQEADYQPQHF.

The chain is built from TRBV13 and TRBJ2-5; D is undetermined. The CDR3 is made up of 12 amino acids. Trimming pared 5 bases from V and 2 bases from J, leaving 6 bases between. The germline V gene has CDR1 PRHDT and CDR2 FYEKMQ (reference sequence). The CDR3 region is CASSGPQETQYF. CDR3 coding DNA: TGTGCCAGCAGCGGGCCACAAGAGACCCAGTACTTC.

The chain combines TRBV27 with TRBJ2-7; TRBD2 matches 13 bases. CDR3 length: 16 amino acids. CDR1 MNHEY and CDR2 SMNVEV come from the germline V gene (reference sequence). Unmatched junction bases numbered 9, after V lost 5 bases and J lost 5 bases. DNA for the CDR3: TGTGCCAGCAGTCTCCTACTAGCGGGAGGGCCCCACGAGCAGTACTTC. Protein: CASSLLLAGGPHEQYF.

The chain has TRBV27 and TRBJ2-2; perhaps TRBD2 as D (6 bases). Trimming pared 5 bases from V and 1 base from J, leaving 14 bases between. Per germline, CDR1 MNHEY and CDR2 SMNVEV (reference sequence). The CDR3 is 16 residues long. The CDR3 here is CASSPYAGRNTGELFF. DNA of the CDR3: TGTGCCAGCAGTCCCTATGCGGGGCGGAACACCGGGGAGCTGTTTTTT.

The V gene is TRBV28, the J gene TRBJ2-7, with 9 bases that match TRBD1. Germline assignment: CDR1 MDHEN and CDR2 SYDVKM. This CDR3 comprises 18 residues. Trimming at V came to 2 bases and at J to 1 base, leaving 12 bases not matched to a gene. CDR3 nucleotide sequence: TGTGCCAGCAGTTTAAAGGGACAGGGCAGTTCGGAATCCTACGAGCAGTACTTC. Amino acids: CASSLKGQGSSESYEQYF.

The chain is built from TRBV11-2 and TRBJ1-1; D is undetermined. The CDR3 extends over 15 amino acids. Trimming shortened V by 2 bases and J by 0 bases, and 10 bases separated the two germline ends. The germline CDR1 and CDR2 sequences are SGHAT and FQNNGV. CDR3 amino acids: CASSLRTVLNTEAFF. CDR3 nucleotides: TGTGCCAGCAGCTTACGAACAGTATTGAACACTGAAGCTTTCTTT. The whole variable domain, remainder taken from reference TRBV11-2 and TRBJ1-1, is EAGVAQSPRYKIIEKRQSVAFWCNPISGHATLYWYQQILGQGPKLLIQFQNNGVVDDSQLPKDRFSAERLKGVDSTLKIQPAKLEDSAVYLCASSLRTVLNTEAFFGQGTRLTVV.

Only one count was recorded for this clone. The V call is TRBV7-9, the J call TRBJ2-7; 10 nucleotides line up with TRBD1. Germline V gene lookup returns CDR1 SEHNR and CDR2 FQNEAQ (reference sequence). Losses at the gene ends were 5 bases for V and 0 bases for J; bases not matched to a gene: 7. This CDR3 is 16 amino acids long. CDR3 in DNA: TGTGCCAGCAGCCCGTGGACAGGGGGTTTCTCCTACGAGCAGTACTTC. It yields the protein CASSPWTGGFSYEQYF.